Given below is one T cell receptor (beta chain) in context. Produced via immunoSEQ multiplex PCR; TCRdb's table is partial and in-frame only. The sample yields some 42,000 clones, over 65% seen once. This record comes from a study of OX40 agonist ivuxolimab in advanced cancers. Turning to the study itself: Patients took ivuxolimab, an agonistic anti-OX40 (CD134) antibody. Every 2 weeks, patients received ivuxolimab intravenously, dosed at 0.01 to 10 mg/kg.

Trimming took 2 bases from V and 4 from J; bases not matched to a gene: 5. Germline V gene lookup returns CDR1 SGHVS and CDR2 FNYEAQ. The CDR3 loop spans 15 amino acids. V gene TRBV7-6 combines with J gene TRBJ1-3, with TRBD1 matching 7 bases. The sequencing here drew on CD4+ or CD8+ T cells sorted from blood, taken in a trial of the OX40 agonist ivuxolimab. The clonotype originates from an adult with an advanced solid tumor such as melanoma, head and neck, liver or kidney cancer. The DNA for the CDR3 is TGTGCCAGCAGCTTAACAGGGGTCCAGGGAAACACCATATATTTT. This translates into CASSLTGVQGNTIYF.